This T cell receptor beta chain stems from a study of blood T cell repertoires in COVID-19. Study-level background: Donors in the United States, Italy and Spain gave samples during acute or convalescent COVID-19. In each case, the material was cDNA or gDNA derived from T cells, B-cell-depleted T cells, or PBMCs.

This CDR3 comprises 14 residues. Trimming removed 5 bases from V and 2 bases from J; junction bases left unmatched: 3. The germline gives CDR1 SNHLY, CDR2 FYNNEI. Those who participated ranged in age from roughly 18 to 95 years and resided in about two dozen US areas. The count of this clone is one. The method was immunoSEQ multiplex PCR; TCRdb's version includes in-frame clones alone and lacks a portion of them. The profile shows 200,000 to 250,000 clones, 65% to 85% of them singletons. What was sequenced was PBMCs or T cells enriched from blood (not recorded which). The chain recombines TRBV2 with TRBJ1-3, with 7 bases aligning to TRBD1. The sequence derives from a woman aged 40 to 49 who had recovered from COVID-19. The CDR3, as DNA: TGTGCCAGCAGTCTCGGACAGGCTGGAAACACCATATATTTT. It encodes CASSLGQAGNTIYF.